The entry below describes one T cell receptor beta chain. Antigen specificity is unknown. The sample comes from a study of graft-versus-host responses after intestinal transplantation. Study context: Tacrolimus and steroids were given for three to four years to all recipients after anti-thymocyte globulin induction.

Method: immunoSEQ multiplex PCR; TCRdb's copy keeps in-frame clones and lacks some. This table has about 120,000 clones, about nine tenths appearing once. CDR1 is SEHNR and CDR2 is FQNEAQ in the germline V gene (reference sequence). The trim removed 2 bases at V and 5 bases at J, leaving 3 bases unmatched. The CDR3 loop spans 15 amino acids. The rearrangement links TRBV7-9 to TRBJ2-7, with 13 bases that match TRBD2. The material sequenced was unstimulated CD4+ T cells sorted from spleen or lymph node cells, taken before intestinal transplant. The TCR originated in a human donor who received an intestinal transplant. The CDR3 is CASSLIGLAGDEQYF. In DNA form, the CDR3 reads TGTGCCAGCAGCTTAATCGGACTAGCGGGAGACGAGCAGTACTTC.